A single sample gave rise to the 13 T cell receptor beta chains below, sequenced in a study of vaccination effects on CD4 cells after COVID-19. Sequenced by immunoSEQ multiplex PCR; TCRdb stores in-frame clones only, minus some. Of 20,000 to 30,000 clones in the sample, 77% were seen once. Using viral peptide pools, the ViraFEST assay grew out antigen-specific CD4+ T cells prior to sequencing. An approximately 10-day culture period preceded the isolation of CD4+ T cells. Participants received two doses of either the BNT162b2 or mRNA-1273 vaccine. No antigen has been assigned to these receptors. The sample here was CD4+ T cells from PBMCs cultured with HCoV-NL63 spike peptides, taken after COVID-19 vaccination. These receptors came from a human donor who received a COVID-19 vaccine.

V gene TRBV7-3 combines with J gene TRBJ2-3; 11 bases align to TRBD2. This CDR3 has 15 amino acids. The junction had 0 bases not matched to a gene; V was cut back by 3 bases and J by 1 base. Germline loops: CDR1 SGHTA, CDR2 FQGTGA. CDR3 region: CASSLGLAGTDTQYF. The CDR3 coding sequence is TGTGCCAGCAGCTTGGGACTAGCGGGCACAGATACGCAGTATTTT.

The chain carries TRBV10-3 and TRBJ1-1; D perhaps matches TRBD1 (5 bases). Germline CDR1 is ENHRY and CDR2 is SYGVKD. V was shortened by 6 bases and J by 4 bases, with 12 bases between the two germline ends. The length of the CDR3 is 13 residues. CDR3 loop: CAIRGDASTEAFF. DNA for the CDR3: TGTGCCATCAGGGGGGACGCAAGCACTGAAGCTTTCTTT.

The CDR3 nucleotides are TGTGCCAGCAGTAAGGGACTAGCGGGAACCGGGGAGCTGTTTTTT. It codes for CASSKGLAGTGELFF. This rearrangement joins TRBV6-5 to TRBJ2-2; 13 bases align to TRBD2. Germline loops: CDR1 MNHEY, CDR2 SVGAGI. The CDR3 has 15 amino acids. Trimming cost V 5 bases and J 5 bases; bases outside gene matches: 2.

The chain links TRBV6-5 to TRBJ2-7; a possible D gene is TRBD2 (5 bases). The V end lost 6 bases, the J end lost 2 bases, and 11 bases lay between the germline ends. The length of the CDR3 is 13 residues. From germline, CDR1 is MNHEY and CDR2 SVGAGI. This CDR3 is CASRLLGAYEQYF. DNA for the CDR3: TGTGCCAGCAGATTGCTGGGAGCCTACGAGCAGTACTTC.

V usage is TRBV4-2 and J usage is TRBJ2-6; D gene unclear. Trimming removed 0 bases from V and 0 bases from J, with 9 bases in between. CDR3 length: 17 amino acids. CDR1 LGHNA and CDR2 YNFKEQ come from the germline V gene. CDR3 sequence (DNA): TGTGCCAGCAGCCAAGATAGGGCGAGCTCTGGGGCCAACGTCCTGACTTTC. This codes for CASSQDRASSGANVLTF.

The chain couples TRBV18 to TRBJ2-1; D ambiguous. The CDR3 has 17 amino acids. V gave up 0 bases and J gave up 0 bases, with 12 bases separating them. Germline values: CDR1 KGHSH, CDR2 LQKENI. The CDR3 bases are TGTGCCAGCTCACCACCGTCGACGTTTAGCTCCTACAATGAGCAGTTCTTC. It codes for CASSPPSTFSSYNEQFF.

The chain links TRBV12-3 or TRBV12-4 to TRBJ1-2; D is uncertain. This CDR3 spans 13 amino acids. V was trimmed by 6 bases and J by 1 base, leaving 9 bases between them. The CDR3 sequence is CASRDRRNYGYTF. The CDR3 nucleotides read TGTGCCAGCAGAGACCGACGTAACTATGGCTACACCTTC.

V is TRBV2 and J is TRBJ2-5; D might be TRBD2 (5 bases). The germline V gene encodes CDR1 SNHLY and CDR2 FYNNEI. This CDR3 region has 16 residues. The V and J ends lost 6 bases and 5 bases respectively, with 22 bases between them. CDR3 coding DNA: TGTGCCAGCAGGGTTCGGGGTGGGCTAGGATTGGAGACCCAGTACTTC. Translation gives CASRVRGGLGLETQYF.

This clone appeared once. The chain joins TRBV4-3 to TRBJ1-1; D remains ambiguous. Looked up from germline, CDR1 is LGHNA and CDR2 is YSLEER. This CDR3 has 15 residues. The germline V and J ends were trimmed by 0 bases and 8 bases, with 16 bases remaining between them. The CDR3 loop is CASSQDRRTTAEAFF. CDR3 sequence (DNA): TGCGCCAGCAGCCAAGATCGCCGGACCACGGCGGAAGCTTTCTTT.

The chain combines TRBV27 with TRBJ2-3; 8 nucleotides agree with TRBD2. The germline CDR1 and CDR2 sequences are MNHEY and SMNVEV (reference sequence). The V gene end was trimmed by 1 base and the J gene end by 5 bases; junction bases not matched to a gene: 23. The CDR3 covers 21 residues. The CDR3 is CASSLFALGTRRLGLGDTQYF. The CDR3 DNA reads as TGTGCCAGCAGTTTATTTGCCCTCGGGACTAGACGACTGGGGTTGGGAGATACGCAGTATTTT.

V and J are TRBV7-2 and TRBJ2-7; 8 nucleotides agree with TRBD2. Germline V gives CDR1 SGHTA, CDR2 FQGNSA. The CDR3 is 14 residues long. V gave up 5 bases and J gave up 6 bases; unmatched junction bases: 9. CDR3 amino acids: CASSPGTRGSEQYF. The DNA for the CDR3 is TGTGCCAGCAGCCCCGGGACTAGGGGGTCCGAGCAGTACTTC. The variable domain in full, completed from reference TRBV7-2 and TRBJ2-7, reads GAGVSQSPSNKVTEKGKDVELRCDPISGHTALYWYRQSLGQGLEFLIYFQGNSAPDKSGLPSDRFSAERTGGSVSTLTIQRTQQEDSAVYLCASSPGTRGSEQYFGPGTRLTVT.

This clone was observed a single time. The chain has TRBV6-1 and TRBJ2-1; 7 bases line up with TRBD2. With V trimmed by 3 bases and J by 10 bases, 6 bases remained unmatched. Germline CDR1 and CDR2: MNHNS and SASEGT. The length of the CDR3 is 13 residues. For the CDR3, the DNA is TGTGCCAGCAGTGAGCGGGAGTTTCACGAGCAGTTCTTC. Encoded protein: CASSEREFHEQFF.

The CDR3 reads CATKGSSYNEQFF. The CDR3 coding sequence is TGTGCGACCAAGGGCAGCTCCTACAATGAGCAGTTCTTC. V usage is TRBV28 and J usage is TRBJ2-1; the D is unclear. CDR1 is MDHEN, CDR2 SYDVKM, per germline. The CDR3 spans 13 residues.